What follows is one T cell receptor (beta chain) and its context. As yet, its antigen is unknown. The data derive from a study of cytomegalovirus exposure and HLA in healthy donors. Whole-study results and caveats: Later analysis found that TCR beta chains associated with HLA were more clonally expanded than other, equally common chains.

Use of 60 Vbeta and 13 Jbeta primers characterized the PCR. The repertoire was sequenced with immunoSEQ multiplex PCR; TCRdb's copy has only in-frame clones and lacks some. Counted here are tens of thousands of clones, 62% occurring once; the ten biggest clones make up roughly 4.4%. The V and J ends lost 3 bases and 5 bases respectively, with 10 bases between them. The CDR3 is made up of 14 amino acids. Germline V gene sequence: CDR1 MNHEY, CDR2 SMNVEV (reference sequence). The clonotype originates from a male donor in good health and CMV-seropositive. The gene calls are TRBV27 and TRBJ2-2, with no clear D. The sequencing sample was made of PBMCs. Written as DNA, the CDR3 is TGTGCCAGCAGTTTTAGAGAGGCAACCGGGGAGCTGTTTTTT. Translation: CASSFREATGELFF.